This T cell receptor (beta chain) was observed in a study of blood T cell repertoires in COVID-19. For the study at large: Sites in the United States, Italy and Spain provided acute and convalescent COVID-19 samples. Sample material is recorded as cDNA or gDNA derived from T cells, B-cell-depleted T cells, or PBMCs.

As handled by the study authors: Amplification of reference gene primers provided the estimated nucleated cell counts. TCRdb's table, derived via immunoSEQ multiplex PCR, lists solely in-frame clones and lacks some. V, J and clone size derive from that table, while D and trimming were established from the DNA sequence. The repertoire holds fewer than 300,000 clones, with 70% to 85% as singletons. The CDR3 covers 16 residues. The V and J genes are TRBV1 and TRBJ2-7; the D segment call TRBD2 is taken from the table without a DNA check. TRBV1 has pseudogene status. The clonotype originates from a human donor with COVID-19, enrolled during active disease. The donor label of this sample is uncertain. The specimen was peripheral blood. CDR3 sequence: CTSSQYRTSGTYEQYF. CDR3 DNA: TGCACCAGCAGCCAATACCGGACTAGCGGAACCTACGAGCAGTACTTC.